The T cell receptor (beta chain) under discussion was sequenced for a study of read filtering for tumor transcriptome and immune sequencing. Whole-study context: IR-seq gave about 3.5 to 10.27 million TCR reads per sample; RNA-seq gave 85 to 1273. Notes on the study in general: In IR-seq, single-read clonotypes were about 80% of clonotypes but around 3.2% of reads. This fraction held mixed bone marrow immune cells after CD138-negative sorting.

This library used 300 to 500 ng RNA and molecular barcoded adaptors spanning alpha/delta and beta/gamma chains. A single record per CDR3 protein comes from TCRdb applying MiXCR to the reads. The sample includes some 130,000 distinct CDR3 sequences, about 13% of them seen just once. Worth noting for this clonotype: Antigen unknown.

The V segment lost 2 bases and the J segment 9 bases; nucleotides outside the gene matches: 6. The CDR3 runs 13 residues. Germline loops: CDR1 KGHSH, CDR2 LQKENI. The sample taken for sequencing was a population of CD138-negative cells sorted from bone marrow. V and J are TRBV18 and TRBJ2-5, with 7 nucleotides matching TRBD2. The TCR comes from a donor at least 40 years old with multiple myeloma. The CDR3 DNA follows: TGTGCCAGCTCACCAGTCCGGGGGGAGGCCCAGTACTTC. This sequence encodes CASSPVRGEAQYF.